This T cell receptor (beta chain) stems from a study of CD8 T cells in Susac syndrome (dated by TCRdb to about 2019). Notes on the research overall: The study used repertoire sequencing to test whether antigen drove CD8+ T cell activation and differentiation in Susac syndrome. CD8+ T cell repertoire clonality was compared between about 12 healthy donors, approximately 14 Susac syndrome patients and some 15 multiple sclerosis patients.

RNA was extracted with the RNeasy kit and 0.5 to 1 ug was reverse transcribed using random hexamers. TCR beta CDR3 regions were amplified with the immunoSEQ multiplex PCR assay covering 54 Vbeta and 13 Jbeta segments. PCR amplification bias was corrected by using a synthetic template baseline for primer optimization and computational correction. The study's own analysis went as follows. Reads were assigned to V, D and J genes according to IMGT and analyzed in immunoSEQ Analyzer, with only productive sequences retained. To calculate clonality, Shannon entropy was normalized by log2 of the number of productive unique sequences and then subtracted from one. For each patient and control, public and private clones were evaluated among the 100 most prevalent clones. Clones were defined as Susac-specific when absent from the healthy and MS cohorts, from fewer than 1,300 published viral clones and from other ImmuneACCESS disease sequences. TCRdb trimmed public reads at Q25 via fastp, called clones via MiXCR and kept in-frame beta chains. All rows with the same CDR3 protein become a single entry with the most common DNA and genes. For this entry, the V and J calls and clone size follow TCRdb and not the study's own pipeline. Recorded for this sample are about 200,000 distinct CDR3 sequences; roughly nine tenths of them occurred a single time. Over 0.1% of the sample belongs to the ten largest clones.

What the authors observed across the whole study: The number of individuals in the TCR sequencing and HLA analysis was acknowledged as relatively small.

Peripheral blood CD8+ and CD4+ T cells from healthy donors, Susac syndrome patients and multiple sclerosis patients were profiled by high-throughput TCR beta sequencing. The multiple sclerosis controls were treatment-naive patients whose relapsing-remitting disease, either stable or active, fulfilled the revised McDonald criteria. CD8+ TEMRA cells were enriched by FACS, while bulk CD8+ and CD4+ T cells were purified by magnetic negative isolation. Blood was drawn into EDTA tubes, processed within 24 hours, and PBMCs were isolated by density gradient centrifugation. PBMCs intended for TCR sequencing were cryopreserved in liquid nitrogen and were subsequently thawed in a 37 degrees C water bath. Purity of sorted or isolated CD4+, CD8+ and CD8+ TEMRA cells was at least 90%. The CDR3 starts with the cysteine, ends with the phenylalanine, and has 14 residues. The CDR3 DNA has 42 bases and is translated from base 1. The germline V gene (reference sequence) supplies CDR1 GTSNPN and CDR2 SVGIG. V is pared back by 7 bases and J by 0 bases, with 13 bases lying between the germline termini.

Remarks on this clonotype: Its antigen remains undetermined. Base qualities are not at hand, and no much larger clone is one base apart.

The clonotype was recovered from a human donor with multiple sclerosis. Sample: CD8+ T cells from PBMCs. The chain is made from TRBV30 and TRBJ1-5, with the D segment identity uncertain. The CDR3 sequence is CASSRENSNQPQHF. The sequenced DNA is TGTGCCTCCTCCCGGGAGAATAGCAATCAGCCCCAGCATTTT. With the portions outside the CDR3 filled from the reference TRBV30 and TRBJ1-5 genes, the complete variable region becomes SQTIHQWPATLVQPVGSPLSLECTVEGTSNPNLYWYRQAAGRGLQLLFYSVGIGQISSEVPQNLSASRPQDRQFILSSKKLLLSDSGFYLCASSRENSNQPQHFGDGTRLSIL.